One and the same sample provided the 23 T cell receptor beta chains below, sequenced in a study of blood T cell repertoires in COVID-19. Some clones are missing from TCRdb's copy, which holds only in-frame ones; the method was immunoSEQ multiplex PCR. The table records 350,000 or so clones, 89% of them present only once. Sample: peripheral blood. The receptors were gathered from a woman in her sixties with COVID-19, enrolled during active disease.

V is TRBV19 and J is TRBJ1-5, with 10 bases identical to TRBD1. Germline CDR1 is LNHDA and CDR2 is SQIVND (reference sequence). Losses at the gene ends were 7 bases for V and 2 bases for J; bases not matched to a gene: 20. The CDR3 runs 20 residues. The CDR3 loop is CASIGVRDRGRQGGNQPQHF. Here the CDR3 DNA reads TGTGCCAGTATCGGAGTAAGAGACAGGGGGCGGCAAGGGGGCAATCAGCCCCAGCATTTT. The variable domain in full, with the rest retrieved from reference TRBV19 and TRBJ1-5, is DGGITQSPKYLFRKEGQNVTLSCEQNLNHDAMYWYRQDPGQGLRLIYYSQIVNDFQKGDIAEGYSVSREKKESFPLTVTSAQKNPTAFYLCASIGVRDRGRQGGNQPQHFGDGTRLSIL.

The chain recombines TRBV6-5 with TRBJ2-5; no clear D. CDR3 size: 10 residues. The V gene lost 7 bases and the J gene lost 5 bases, with 5 bases spanning the gap. Germline V gives CDR1 MNHEY, CDR2 SVGAGI. CDR3 region: CASTEETQYF. The CDR3 bases are TGTGCCAGCACGGAGGAGACCCAGTACTTC.

V and J are TRBV5-1 and TRBJ1-2, with 7 bases lining up with TRBD1. From germline, CDR1 is SGHRS and CDR2 YFSETQ. Trimming took 0 bases from V and 7 from J; bases not matched to a gene: 15. The CDR3 sequence is 17 residues long. Here the CDR3 DNA reads TGCGCCAGCAGCTTGGCGTTAAGAGGGGGCGGCGACGGTGGCTACACCTTC. Amino acid sequence: CASSLALRGGGDGGYTF.

The chain carries TRBV4-1 and TRBJ1-6; D may be TRBD1 (5 bases). CDR3 length equals 15 residues. Germline lookup yields CDR1 MGHRA and CDR2 YSYEKL. Trimming took off 11 bases at V and 7 bases at J, with 21 bases between the two ends. In DNA, the CDR3 is TGCGCCGCCGGTTGGGGGGTCCACCCGAATTCACCCCTCCACTTT. It encodes CAAGWGVHPNSPLHF.

The CDR3 DNA is TGCAGCGTTGCCGGGACAGGGAGAGGAAGCTATGGCTACACCTTC. Encoded protein: CSVAGTGRGSYGYTF. The rearrangement uses TRBV29-1 and TRBJ1-2, with 9 positions matching TRBD1. CDR1 is SQVTM and CDR2 is ANQGSEA in the germline V gene. After removal of 4 bases from V and 4 bases from J, the junction contained 10 bases not matched to a gene. This CDR3 is built from 15 residues.

The chain employs TRBV5-1 and TRBJ2-2; possibly TRBD2 for D (7 bases). V was clipped by 2 bases and J by 6 bases, with 17 bases between them. Germline V gene data show CDR1 as SGHRS and CDR2 as YFSETQ. The CDR3 sequence is 16 residues long. DNA of the CDR3: TGCGCCAGCAGCTTCCGAGGGGGGGCCTTCTCCGGGGAGCTGTTTTTT. It translates to CASSFRGGAFSGELFF.

This chain connects TRBV9 to TRBJ1-1, with 7 nucleotides matching TRBD1. Germline V gene lookup returns CDR1 SGDLS and CDR2 YYNGEE. This CDR3 region has 13 residues. Germline trimming cut 0 bases from V and 5 bases from J; bases unmatched to any gene: 1. The CDR3 region is CASSVATGTEAFF. The CDR3 DNA is TGTGCCAGCAGCGTAGCGACAGGGACTGAAGCTTTCTTT. Supplemented by reference TRBV9 and TRBJ1-1, the full variable domain reads DSGVTQTPKHLITATGQRVTLRCSPRSGDLSVYWYQQSLDQGLQFLIQYYNGEERAKGNILERFSAQQFPDLHSELNLSSLELGDSALYFCASSVATGTEAFFGQGTRLTVV.

Of note for this clone: In the same sample, other DNA sequences code for this CDR3. The V and J genes are TRBV5-1 and TRBJ1-1; 9 bases are shared with TRBD1. The CDR3 is 14 residues long. Germline V CDR1 and CDR2: SGHRS, YFSETQ. V gave up 0 bases and J gave up 3 bases; unmatched junction bases: 0. The CDR3 spells CASSLGDRDTEAFF. DNA for the CDR3: TGCGCCAGCAGCTTGGGGGACAGGGACACTGAAGCTTTCTTT.

This chain links TRBV10-3 with TRBJ1-6; D gene uncertain. Germline assignment: CDR1 ENHRY and CDR2 SYGVKD. The CDR3 has 18 amino acids. Trimming cost V 4 bases and J 0 bases, with 16 bases left between them. Here the CDR3 reads CAISALAQVNSYNSPLHF. The DNA of the CDR3 is TGTGCCATCAGTGCCCTAGCTCAGGTTAACTCCTATAATTCACCCCTCCACTTT.

The chain combines TRBV19 with TRBJ1-2; the match to TRBD1 covers 8 bases. The CDR3 is 12 residues long. Trimming at V came to 5 bases and at J to 8 bases, leaving 4 bases not matched to a gene. Looked up from germline, CDR1 is LNHDA and CDR2 is SQIVND (reference sequence). CDR3 coding DNA: TGTGCCAGTAGTGCCCGGGACAGGGGCTACACCTTC. This sequence encodes CASSARDRGYTF.

The chain links TRBV6-6 to TRBJ1-1, with 9 bases fitting TRBD1. The V segment lost 4 bases and the J segment 5 bases; nucleotides outside the gene matches: 5. CDR1 and CDR2 from the germline V gene are MNHNY and SVGAGI (reference sequence). The CDR3 covers 14 residues. Here the CDR3 reads CASSSPQGATEAFF. The CDR3 region has the DNA TGTGCCAGCAGTTCCCCACAGGGGGCAACTGAAGCTTTCTTT.

The chain combines TRBV2 with TRBJ2-5, with a possible D match to TRBD2 (5 bases). The CDR3 has 14 residues. Trimming took 1 base from V and 2 from J, leaving 8 bases between them. CDR1 and CDR2 (germline): SNHLY, FYNNEI. CDR3 protein: CASSEGGFQETQYF. CDR3 nucleotides: TGTGCCAGCAGTGAAGGAGGGTTTCAAGAGACCCAGTACTTC. Combining the CDR3 with reference TRBV2 and TRBJ2-5 gives the whole variable domain EPEVTQTPSHQVTQMGQEVILRCVPISNHLYFYWYRQILGQKVEFLVSFYNNEISEKSEIFDDQFSVERPDGSNFTLKIRSTKLEDSAMYFCASSEGGFQETQYFGPGTRLLVL.

The chain recombines TRBV6-6 with TRBJ2-7, with 7 bases identical to TRBD1. Germline V gene sequence: CDR1 MNHNY, CDR2 SVGAGI (reference sequence). After removal of 8 bases from V and 1 base from J, the junction contained 11 bases not matched to a gene. The CDR3 sequence is 15 residues long. CDR3 coding DNA: TGTGCCAGCCGAGCCACATCAGGGGGATCCTACGAGCAGTACTTC. Its translation: CASRATSGGSYEQYF.

Note on this clone: At the DNA level, this CDR3 is encoded by other sequences in the same sample as well. The chain employs TRBV5-1 and TRBJ2-1; 7 bases are shared with TRBD1. Looked up from germline, CDR1 is SGHRS and CDR2 is YFSETQ. CDR3 length equals 13 residues. Germline trimming cut 2 bases from V and 8 bases from J; bases unmatched to any gene: 4. CDR3 DNA sequence: TGCGCCAGCAGCTTAGACAGGGACGATGAGCAGTTCTTC. This gives the protein CASSLDRDDEQFF.

The rearrangement links TRBV5-1 to TRBJ1-4; no definite D call. Germline V gene lookup returns CDR1 SGHRS and CDR2 YFSETQ. The V and J ends lost 0 bases and 7 bases respectively, with 10 bases between them. There are 14 residues in the CDR3. As DNA, the CDR3 is TGCGCCAGCAGCTTGGGGTACTTCGGTGAAAAACTGTTTTTT. Protein product: CASSLGYFGEKLFF. Using reference TRBV5-1 and TRBJ1-4 for the parts outside the CDR3, the full variable domain is KAGVTQTPRYLIKTRGQQVTLSCSPISGHRSVSWYQQTPGQGLQFLFEYFSETQRNKGNFPGRFSGRQFSNSRSEMNVSTLELGDSALYLCASSLGYFGEKLFFGSGTQLSVL.

The rearrangement uses TRBV14 and TRBJ2-5; the D gene is possibly TRBD1 (5 bases). CDR1 SGHDN and CDR2 FVKESK come from the germline V gene. The CDR3 is 13 amino acids. V lost 4 bases, J lost 8 bases, and 14 bases lay in between. Here the CDR3 DNA reads TGTGCCAGCAGCCCAGGACAAGGCGGCACCCAGTACTTC. This gives the protein CASSPGQGGTQYF.

The chain joins TRBV7-2 to TRBJ2-5, with 9 bases fitting TRBD2. The CDR3 spans 15 residues. CDR1 is SGHTA, CDR2 FQGNSA, per germline. Trimming cost V 2 bases and J 4 bases; bases outside gene matches: 5. CDR3 sequence reads: CASSLWGTSRETQYF. The CDR3 bases are TGTGCCAGCAGCTTATGGGGGACTAGCCGAGAGACCCAGTACTTC.

The genes are TRBV4-1 and TRBJ1-2; unclear D gene. CDR1 MGHRA and CDR2 YSYEKL come from the germline V gene. This CDR3 contains 16 residues. Trimming pared 0 bases from V and 3 bases from J, leaving 14 bases between. The CDR3 loop is CASSQEPGDVYYGYTF. CDR3 sequence (DNA): TGCGCCAGCAGCCAAGAACCCGGGGATGTTTACTATGGCTACACCTTC.

This sequence joins TRBV6-5 and TRBJ2-3; TRBD1 matches 8 bases. Germline CDR1 reads MNHEY; CDR2 reads SVGAGI. The V segment lost 11 bases and the J segment 4 bases; nucleotides outside the gene matches: 5. The CDR3 extends over 12 amino acids. Here the CDR3 DNA reads TGTGCCCCCGCAGGGGGCCCAGATACGCAGTATTTT. It specifies CAPAGGPDTQYF.

The V gene is TRBV2, the J gene TRBJ1-4; no reliable D call. Per germline, CDR1 SNHLY and CDR2 FYNNEI. Trimming cost V 4 bases and J 4 bases, with 10 bases left between them. This CDR3 is built from 14 residues. Here the CDR3 DNA reads TGTGCCAGCAGTGTGGCAGGCCATAATGAAAAACTGTTTTTT. This translates into CASSVAGHNEKLFF.

This clone was seen a few times. The chain recombines TRBV7-8 with TRBJ1-1, with D perhaps TRBD1 (6 bases). The CDR3 consists of 14 residues. Trimming cost V 0 bases and J 11 bases, with 16 bases left between them. Germline V lookup: CDR1 SGHVS, CDR2 FQNEAQ. The CDR3 bases are TGTGCCAGCAGCTTAGCCGGGACATTAAGGTGGGCTTTCTTT. Protein sequence: CASSLAGTLRWAFF.

The chain recombines TRBV5-6 with TRBJ2-1; possible D gene TRBD1, 5 bases. The CDR3 runs to 12 residues. Per germline, CDR1 SGHDT and CDR2 YYEEEE. Trimming pared 0 bases from V and 9 bases from J, leaving 7 bases between. In nucleotides, the CDR3 is TGTGCCAGCAGCTTGGTTAGGGGTGAGCAGTTCTTC. Amino acid sequence: CASSLVRGEQFF.

The V call is TRBV5-6, the J call TRBJ2-4; 7 nucleotides align to TRBD1. Trimming at V came to 4 bases and at J to 10 bases, leaving 14 bases not matched to a gene. CDR3 size: 15 residues. Germline CDR1 SGHDT, CDR2 YYEEEE. In DNA form, the CDR3 reads TGTGCCAGCAGCGGCACAGGGGCCGGGCCCTGGATTCAGTACTTC. Translation: CASSGTGAGPWIQYF.